This T cell receptor (beta chain) was observed in a study of blood T cells in healthy people across ages. About the research overall: About one barcoded beta molecule per two T cells was captured by template switching. The study's findings and limits: Observed TCR beta diversity per million T cells went down as age went up. This fall followed a roughly linear course with age.

Primed by a sample-barcoded 5' primer and a J-beta primer mix, a second PCR proceeded for 7 to 11 cycles. Every cDNA molecule carried a tag from a template-switch adaptor bearing 12 random nucleotides. TCRdb fed the 5' RACE reads into MiXCR, producing one record per CDR3 protein. The sample contains about 620,000 distinct CDR3 sequences, 40% to 65% of which appear only once. Germline CDR1 and CDR2: MDHEN and SYDVKM. The V end was cut by 5 bases, the J end by 7 bases, with 18 bases between. This CDR3 is 14 amino acids long. Notes on this clonotype: What it binds is unknown.

The rearrangement links TRBV28 to TRBJ2-7, with D perhaps given as TRBD1 or TRBD2 (5 bases each). The sequenced material came from blood. This receptor was identified in a woman of 80 years or more in good health. The CDR3 DNA sequence: TGTGCCAGCAGTGTACCCTTGGGGGTTGGAGAGCAGTACTTC. The encoded protein is CASSVPLGVGEQYF.